This T cell receptor (beta chain) was recovered during a study of CD8+ T cells in alopecia areata. Whole-study results and caveats: Scalp sample data also include resident alphabeta T cells from normal skin. Scalp lesions, especially in alopecia totalis/universalis, had higher clonality than normal scalp.

A remark on this clone: The antigen remains undetermined.

Trimming removed 0 bases at V and 5 bases at J, with 9 bases between. This CDR3 has 14 residues. The germline gives CDR1 SGHDT, CDR2 YYEEEE. PBMCs yielded sorted CD4+ and CD8+ T cells. Extracted RNA was reverse transcribed, and the resulting cDNA served as sequencing template. Clones were sequenced by immunoSEQ multiplex PCR, and TCRdb holds only the in-frame ones, with some missing. The table lists 100,000 to 150,000 clones, around 60% of them singletons. The V call is TRBV5-6, the J call TRBJ2-1; D remains ambiguous. Here the sequenced sample was CD4+ T cells sorted from blood, taken at week 0. The clonotype was recovered from a human donor with alopecia areata. The CDR3 spells CASSLVVLNNEQFF. The DNA for the CDR3 is TGTGCCAGCAGCTTGGTGGTGCTTAACAATGAGCAGTTCTTC. The full variable domain, rest sourced from reference TRBV5-6 and TRBJ2-1, is DAGVTQSPTHLIKTRGQQVTLRCSPKSGHDTVSWYQQALGQGPQFIFQYYEEEERQRGNFPDRFSGHQFPNYSSELNVNALLLGDSALYLCASSLVVLNNEQFFGPGTRLTVL.